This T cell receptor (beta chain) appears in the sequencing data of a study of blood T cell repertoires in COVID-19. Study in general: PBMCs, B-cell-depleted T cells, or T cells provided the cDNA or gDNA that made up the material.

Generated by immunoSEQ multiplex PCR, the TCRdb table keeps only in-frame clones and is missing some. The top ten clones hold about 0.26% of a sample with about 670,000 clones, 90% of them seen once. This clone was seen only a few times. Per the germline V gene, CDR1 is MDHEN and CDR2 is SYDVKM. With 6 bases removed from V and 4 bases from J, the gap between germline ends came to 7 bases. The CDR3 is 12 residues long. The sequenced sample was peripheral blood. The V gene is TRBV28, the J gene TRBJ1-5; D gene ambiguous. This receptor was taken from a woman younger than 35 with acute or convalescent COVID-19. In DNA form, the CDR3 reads TGTGCCAGCAGGGCTTGGAATCAGCCCCAGCATTTT. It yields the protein CASRAWNQPQHF.